A single sample gave rise to the 9 T cell receptor beta chains below, sequenced in a study of T-cell memory formation after mild COVID-19. TCRdb re-called the 5' RACE reads with MiXCR, one entry per CDR3 protein. The sample carries around 300,000 distinct CDR3 sequences, roughly 8.2% recorded once. Material: PBMCs or a T cell subset sorted from them (not recorded which). The receptors were gathered from a man younger than 35 who had mild COVID-19 (a few samples of this study predate the infection). Cell type and time point are not known.

The chain carries TRBV7-9 and TRBJ2-3; D possibly corresponds to TRBD2 (6 bases). Trimming cost V 5 bases and J 4 bases, with 13 bases left between them. In germline, CDR1 is SEHNR, CDR2 FQNEAQ (reference sequence). The CDR3 is 14 residues long. The CDR3 DNA reads as TGTGCCAGCAGCCCGACCCCGGGGGCAGATACGCAGTATTTT. As protein: CASSPTPGADTQYF.

V and J are TRBV6-1 and TRBJ1-1; 9 nucleotides align to TRBD1. V dropped 4 bases and J dropped 8; count of bases not matched to a gene: 5. CDR1 MNHNS and CDR2 SASEGT come from the germline V gene. The CDR3 contains 13 residues. The CDR3 sequence is CASSAGQGKEAFF. The CDR3 nucleotides are TGTGCCAGCAGTGCGGGACAGGGAAAGGAAGCTTTCTTT.

The genes are TRBV7-2 and TRBJ2-1; 7 bases align to TRBD1. CDR3 size: 16 residues. Looked up from germline, CDR1 is SGHTA and CDR2 is FQGNSA. Trimming took 1 base from V and 4 from J; bases not matched to a gene: 7. CDR3 loop: CASSLGLPGQYNEQFF. The CDR3 DNA sequence: TGTGCCAGCAGCTTAGGGCTTCCGGGACAGTACAATGAGCAGTTCTTC.

This clonotype has a handful of counts. V gene TRBV3-1 combines with J gene TRBJ1-3, with D uncertain. CDR3 size: 11 residues. CDR1 is LGHDT, CDR2 YNNKEL, per germline (reference sequence). The V gene lost 7 bases and the J gene lost 0 bases, with 1 base spanning the gap. CDR3 sequence (DNA): TGTGCCAGCAACTCTGGAAACACCATATATTTT. It encodes CASNSGNTIYF.

This chain links TRBV11-2 with TRBJ1-3, with no clear D. This CDR3 is built from 15 residues. Germline V lookup: CDR1 SGHAT, CDR2 FQNNGV. V was shortened by 0 bases and J by 7 bases, with 13 bases between the two germline ends. The CDR3 nucleotides are TGTGCCAGCAGCTTAGATCCGGCTTTGGCTAACACCATATATTTT. The encoded protein is CASSLDPALANTIYF.

This clonotype was seen at least ten times. The chain employs TRBV2 and TRBJ2-1; perhaps TRBD2 as D (6 bases). Trimming took off 3 bases at V and 7 bases at J, with 16 bases between the two ends. Germline V gives CDR1 SNHLY, CDR2 FYNNEI. CDR3 size: 15 residues. CDR3 amino acids: CASSDIAVELNEQFF. CDR3 DNA: TGTGCCAGCAGTGACATAGCGGTCGAGTTGAATGAGCAGTTCTTC.

This clonotype has more than one count but fewer than ten. This chain links TRBV29-1 with TRBJ2-1, with 11 bases lining up with TRBD2. The CDR3 sequence is 16 residues long. With 1 base clipped from V and 8 bases from J, the junction kept 10 bases outside the gene matches. CDR1 and CDR2 from the germline V gene are SQVTM and ANQGSEA. The CDR3: CSVEGLLAGGPYEQFF. The DNA of the CDR3 is TGCAGCGTTGAAGGCCTTTTAGCGGGGGGGCCGTATGAGCAGTTCTTC.

DNA for the CDR3: TGTGCCAGCACCACCGGGACAGGGAATCTGAACACTGAAGCTTTCTTT. It codes for CASTTGTGNLNTEAFF. V usage is TRBV6-2 or TRBV6-3 and J usage is TRBJ1-1, with 9 bases that match TRBD1. The CDR3 loop spans 16 amino acids. Germline lookup yields CDR1 MNHEY and CDR2 SVGEGT. Trimming took 7 bases from V and 0 from J; bases not matched to a gene: 9.

This chain links TRBV7-3 with TRBJ1-6; D gene uncertain. The CDR3 is made up of 14 amino acids. Germline CDR1 and CDR2: SGHTA and FQGTGA. Trimming removed 2 bases at V and 8 bases at J, with 10 bases between. CDR3 DNA sequence: TGTGCCAGCAGCTTAGAACAGACTTATTCACCCCTCCACTTT. As protein: CASSLEQTYSPLHF.